A selection of T cell receptor beta chains follows, all from one sample in a study of cytomegalovirus exposure and HLA in healthy donors. The table came from immunoSEQ multiplex PCR; TCRdb's copy has only in-frame clones and leaves some out. The sample includes about 180,000 clones, roughly 87% of them seen just once. Material: PBMCs. These receptors all come from a woman in her fifties or sixties in good health and CMV-seronegative. Each CDR3 is given with its conserved first and last residue. Fields, in order: CDR3 protein, CDR3 DNA, J gene, clone size, V gene, D gene. A D gene is named only where the DNA matches it firmly. Expanded clones are given a class, and other clones once, few, many or no size at all.

CASGTGGGEETQYF TGTGCCAGCGGGACGGGCGGGGGAGAAGAGACCCAGTACTTC TRBJ2-5 NA TRBV5-4 TRBD2
CASRTGPGNQPQHF TGTGCCTCAAGGACAGGGCCGGGGAATCAGCCCCAGCATTTT TRBJ1-5 NA TRBV10-3 TRBD1
CASSEQGAGGAEAFF TGTGCCAGCAGCGAACAGGGGGCCGGAGGAGCTGAAGCTTTCTTT TRBJ1-1 NA TRBV7-6 TRBD1
CASSPPSIDRAYNEQFF TGTGCCAGCAGCCCTCCATCCATAGACAGGGCCTACAATGAGCAGTTCTTC TRBJ2-1 NA TRBV7-9 TRBD1
CASRQEINYGYTF TGTGCCAGCAGACAGGAGATCAACTATGGCTACACCTTC TRBJ1-2 NA TRBV28 NA
CASSPLAPSEEQYF TGCGCCAGCAGCCCACTCGCCCCCTCGGAGGAGCAGTACTTC TRBJ2-7 once TRBV5-1 NA
CASSNRLAGGRFETQYF TGTGCCAGTAGTAACCGACTAGCGGGGGGGCGTTTCGAGACCCAGTACTTC TRBJ2-5 once TRBV19 TRBD2
CASSEGTAVEKLFF TGTGCCAGCAGTGAAGGGACAGCTGTAGAAAAACTGTTTTTT TRBJ1-4 NA TRBV6-1 NA
CASSPGTGLAAFF TGTGCCAGCAGTCCCGGGACAGGCCTGGCCGCTTTCTTT TRBJ1-1 NA TRBV6-4 TRBD1
CASSVRGGDSGNTIYF TGTGCCAGCAGTGTCCGGGGGGGGGACTCTGGAAACACCATATATTTT TRBJ1-3 NA TRBV6-1 NA